This section outlines one TCR beta chain sequence together with its context. The V gene end was trimmed by 7 bases and the J gene end by 3 bases; junction bases not matched to a gene: 5. Germline CDR1 MNHNS, CDR2 SASEGT. The CDR3 covers 13 residues. The data belong to a study of siplizumab effects on memory and regulatory T cells. Assay used: immunoSEQ multiplex PCR; TCRdb lists only in-frame clones, some missing. Of some 110,000 clones listed, 93% are singletons. This TCR derives from a human donor in good health. The chain has TRBV6-1 and TRBJ1-2; TRBD1 agrees at 7 bases. Sequencing was performed on Tregs sorted from blood. The CDR3 region is CASNRGLDYGYTF. The CDR3, as DNA: TGTGCCAGCAATAGGGGGCTGGACTATGGCTACACCTTC.